This T cell receptor beta chain was retrieved from a study of T-cell reconstitution after alpha-beta-depleted transplantation in children. A TCRbeta library incorporating unique molecular identifiers was prepared. MiXCR, run by TCRdb on the PCR reads, gives a single entry per CDR3 protein. This sample has some 340,000 distinct CDR3 sequences, with about a tenth found just once. This clonotype occurred many times. Germline CDR1 reads DFQATT; CDR2 reads SNEGSKA (reference sequence). With 5 bases removed from V and 4 bases from J, the gap between germline ends came to 18 bases. The CDR3 runs 14 residues.

V is TRBV20-1 and J is TRBJ2-7, with D possibly matching TRBD2 (5 bases). The clonotype comes from a human donor who donated a stem cell graft to a child with acute lymphoblastic leukemia. The sample consisted of PBMCs from the stem cell graft donor, taken from the stem cell graft. CDR3: CSASRGNGGYEQYF. CDR3 DNA: TGCAGTGCTTCACGGGGTAACGGTGGTTACGAGCAGTACTTC.